What follows is one T cell receptor (beta chain) and its context. The antigen this receptor binds is unknown. No clone much larger than this one lies a single base away; base qualities are absent. This entry is derived from a study of radiation and T cells in renal cell carcinoma (dated by TCRdb to 2018 to 2020). Some background on the complete study: The samples were obtained from a clinical trial, where primary renal cell carcinomas were treated with 15 Gy stereotactic body radiation therapy and then removed by nephrectomy 4 weeks afterward. TCR beta sequencing covered approximately 51 samples in total, comprising some 25 tumors and 27 peripheral blood samples. Across all 53 samples, several million unique CDR3 nucleotide sequences encoding roughly 2.7 million unique CDR3 amino acid sequences were identified. The research as a whole found: The single-armed trial design could not address effects of radiation dose or scheduling on the TCR repertoire. An increase in top tumor clonotypes in blood was observed from baseline to 2 weeks post-radiation, followed by contraction by 4 weeks, which was taken to suggest transient expansion of tumor-resident clones. Because pretreatment tumor biopsies were not available, the baseline intratumoral presence of clonotypes could not be determined. Changes in the blood repertoire were not tracked past 4 weeks after treatment.

The intended sense of this specimen's time point label: blood 2 weeks post-SBRT. The sample's treatment or condition, from its label and the paper: 15 Gy SBRT to primary tumor, nephrectomy 4 weeks later. Serial peripheral blood from radiation-treated patients was sampled at baseline, 2 weeks and 4 weeks after SBRT to track tumor-enriched clonotypes. Every patient's renal cell carcinoma showed clear cell pathology. The QIAamp DNA Blood Mini Kit (Qiagen) was used to prepare genomic DNA for TCR sequencing. Only samples passing all quality control checks were included in the analyses. Germline trimming amounts to 5 bases on V and 1 base on J, with 5 as the count of junction bases outside the gene matches. Spanning cysteine to phenylalanine, the CDR3 consists of 14 amino acids. Only the CDR3 part of the read is kept: 42 bases, read in frame from the first base. CDR1 SGHTA and CDR2 FQGTGA were looked up in the germline V gene.

The immunoSEQ kit was used, according to the manufacturer's recommendations, to generate TCR beta libraries from genomic DNA. For library preparation, a first multiplex PCR was performed with proprietary primers, followed by a second PCR in which unique barcodes were added, and bead cleanups were performed after each round. Each sample batch included a kit-provided positive control reaction and a negative control reaction. The final libraries underwent checking on an Agilent 4200 TapeStation D1000 ScreenTape, volumetric pooling, and quantification by qPCR. Sequencing was performed on an Illumina NextSeq500 using a MidOutput 150-cycle cartridge, with 156 Read1 cycles, 15 Index1 cycles, and the kit custom primers. The pooled library was loaded at around 1.1 pM with an approximately 20% PhiX control spike-in. The original methods were these. Vendor-processed data were analyzed in R, and a clonotype was defined as all T cells sharing the same CDR3 nucleotide sequence. In the clone abundance analyses, frequencies in each sample were normalized to that sample's 10,000 most abundant clones. Public T cell clones, which averaged fewer than five per sample, were removed prior to analysis. An abundance difference of at least 32-fold between compartments was the criterion for calling clonotypes tumor-enriched or baseline blood-enriched. A beta-binomial differential abundance model was applied to find clonotypes that expanded or contracted between blood time points. Tumor-blood repertoire similarity was measured with the Baroni-Urbani and Buser coefficient, and groups were compared using two-tailed Wilcoxon tests in R. TCRdb obtained this table from immuneACCESS and retained in-frame rearrangements with V and J assigned. These tables miss some clones; where compared with another copy, unresolved V genes account for less than half of the shortfall, and the remainder is unexplained. For V, J and clone size, that table is used; D and trimming come from the DNA. The sample table contains roughly 150,000 clones; only one count was recorded for about 87% of them. The ten top clones hold 13% of the sample.

This clonotype was obtained from a woman aged 45-59 years with renal cell carcinoma. The source material was blood, sampled from a patient whose treatment included radiotherapy and nephrectomy. This chain is built from TRBV7-3 and TRBJ2-7; 7 middle bases align to TRBD1. The CDR3 loop reads CASSKGGMSYEQYF. The bases read TGTGCCAGCAGCAAAGGGGGCATGTCCTACGAGCAGTACTTC.